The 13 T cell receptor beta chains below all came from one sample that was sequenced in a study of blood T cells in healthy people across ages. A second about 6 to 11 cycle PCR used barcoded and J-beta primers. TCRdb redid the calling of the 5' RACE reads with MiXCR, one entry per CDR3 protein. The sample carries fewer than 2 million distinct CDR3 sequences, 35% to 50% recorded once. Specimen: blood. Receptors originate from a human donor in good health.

The CDR3 region is CASSRQLTGRGTEAFF. The CDR3 region has the DNA TGTGCCAGCAGTCGTCAACTTACAGGGCGTGGAACTGAAGCTTTCTTT. The rearrangement joins TRBV5-6 to TRBJ1-1; TRBD1 might be the D (6 bases). Trimming removed 5 bases from V and 5 bases from J, with 22 bases in between. From germline, CDR1 is SGHDT and CDR2 YYEEEE. This CDR3 spans 16 amino acids.

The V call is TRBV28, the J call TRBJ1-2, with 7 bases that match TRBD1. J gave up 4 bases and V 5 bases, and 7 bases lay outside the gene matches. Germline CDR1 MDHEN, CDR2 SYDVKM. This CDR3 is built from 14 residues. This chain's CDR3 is CASSLNWDSYGYTF. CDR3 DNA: TGTGCCAGCAGTCTAAATTGGGACAGCTATGGCTACACCTTC.

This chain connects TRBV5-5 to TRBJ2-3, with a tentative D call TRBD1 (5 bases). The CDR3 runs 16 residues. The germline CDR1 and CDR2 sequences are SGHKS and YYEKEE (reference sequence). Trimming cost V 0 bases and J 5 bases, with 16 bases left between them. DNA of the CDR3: TGTGCCAGCAGCTTGGGGGTCGACAGTACTATAGATACGCAGTATTTT. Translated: CASSLGVDSTIDTQYF.

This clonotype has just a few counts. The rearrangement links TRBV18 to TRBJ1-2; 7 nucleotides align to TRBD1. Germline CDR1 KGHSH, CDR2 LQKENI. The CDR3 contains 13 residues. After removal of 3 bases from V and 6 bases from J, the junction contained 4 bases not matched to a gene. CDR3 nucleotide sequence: TGTGCCAGCTCACCCCCGGGGACAGATGGCTACACCTTC. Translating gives CASSPPGTDGYTF.

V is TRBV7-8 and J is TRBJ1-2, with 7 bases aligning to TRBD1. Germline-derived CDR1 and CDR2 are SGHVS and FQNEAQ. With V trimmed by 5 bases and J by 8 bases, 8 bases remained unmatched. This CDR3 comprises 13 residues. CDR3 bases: TGTGCCAGCAGCCTCGGGACAGATCGGGGCTACACCTTC. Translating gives CASSLGTDRGYTF. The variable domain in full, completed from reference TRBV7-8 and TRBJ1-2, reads GAGVSQSPRYKVAKRGQDVALRCDPISGHVSLFWYQQALGQGPEFLTYFQNEAQLDKSGLPSDRFFAERPEGSVSTLKIQRTQQEDSAVYLCASSLGTDRGYTFGSGTRLTVV.

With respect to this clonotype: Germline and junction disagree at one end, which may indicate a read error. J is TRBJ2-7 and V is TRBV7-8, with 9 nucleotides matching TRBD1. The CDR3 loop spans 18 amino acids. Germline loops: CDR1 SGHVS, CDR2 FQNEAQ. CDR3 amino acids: CASTPFGTGRLESYKQYF. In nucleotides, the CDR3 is TGTGCCAGCACCCCCTTCGGGACAGGGAGGTTGGAATCCTACAAGCAGTACTTC. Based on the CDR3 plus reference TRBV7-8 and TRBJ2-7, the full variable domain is GAGVSQSPRYKVAKRGQDVALRCDPISGHVSLFWYQQALGQGPEFLTYFQNEAQLDKSGLPSDRFFAERPEGSVSTLKIQRTQQEDSAVYLCASTPFGTGRLESYKQYFGPGTRLTVT.

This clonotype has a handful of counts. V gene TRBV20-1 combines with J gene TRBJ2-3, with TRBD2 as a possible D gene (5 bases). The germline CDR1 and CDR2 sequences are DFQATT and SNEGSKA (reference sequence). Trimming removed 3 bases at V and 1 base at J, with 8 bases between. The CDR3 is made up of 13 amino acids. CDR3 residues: CSASNSGTDTQYF. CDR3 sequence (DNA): TGCAGTGCTAGTAATAGCGGCACAGATACGCAGTATTTT.

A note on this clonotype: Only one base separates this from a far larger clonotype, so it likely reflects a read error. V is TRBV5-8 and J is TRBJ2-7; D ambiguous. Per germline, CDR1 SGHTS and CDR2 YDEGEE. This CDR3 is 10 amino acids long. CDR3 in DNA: TGTGCCAACAGCTCCTACGAGCAGTACTTC. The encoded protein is CANSSYEQYF. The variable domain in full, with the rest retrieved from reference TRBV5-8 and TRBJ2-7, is EAGVTQSPTHLIKTRGQQATLRCSPISGHTSVYWYQQALGLGLQFLLWYDEGEERNRGNFPPRFSGRQFPNYSSELNVNALELEDSALYLCANSSYEQYFGPGTRLTVT.

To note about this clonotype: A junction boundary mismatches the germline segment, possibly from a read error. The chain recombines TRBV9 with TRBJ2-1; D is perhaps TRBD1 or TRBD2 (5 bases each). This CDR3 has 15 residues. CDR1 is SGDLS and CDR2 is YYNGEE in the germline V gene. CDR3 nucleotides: TGTGCCGGCAGCCCAACAGGAGGTCATTACAATGAGCAGTTCTTC. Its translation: CAGSPTGGHYNEQFF.

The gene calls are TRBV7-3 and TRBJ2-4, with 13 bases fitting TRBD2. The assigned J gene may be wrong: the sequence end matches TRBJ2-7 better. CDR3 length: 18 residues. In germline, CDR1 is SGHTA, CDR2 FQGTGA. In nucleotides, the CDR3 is TGTGCCAGCAGCCTTAGGGGGACTAGCGGGGTAATACCCTACGAGCAGTACTTC. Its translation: CASSLRGTSGVIPYEQYF.

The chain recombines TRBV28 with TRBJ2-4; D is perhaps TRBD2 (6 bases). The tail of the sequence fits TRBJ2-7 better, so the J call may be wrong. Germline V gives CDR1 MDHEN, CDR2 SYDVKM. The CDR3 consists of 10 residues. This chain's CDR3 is CASEEGEQYF. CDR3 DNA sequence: TGTGCCAGTGAGGAGGGCGAGCAGTACTTC.

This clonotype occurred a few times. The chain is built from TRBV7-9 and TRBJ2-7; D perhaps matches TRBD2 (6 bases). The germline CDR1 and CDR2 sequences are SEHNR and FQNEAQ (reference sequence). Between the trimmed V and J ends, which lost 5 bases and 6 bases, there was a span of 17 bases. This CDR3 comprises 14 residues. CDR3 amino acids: CASSPRLDYSEQYF. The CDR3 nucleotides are TGTGCCAGCAGCCCCCGACTAGACTACAGCGAGCAGTACTTC.

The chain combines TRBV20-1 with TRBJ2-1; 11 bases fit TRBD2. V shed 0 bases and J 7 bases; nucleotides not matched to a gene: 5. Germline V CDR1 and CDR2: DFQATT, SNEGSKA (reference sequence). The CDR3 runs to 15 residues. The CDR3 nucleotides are TGCAGTGCTAGAGATCCTAGCGGGGGGCTAAATGAGCAGTTCTTC. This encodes CSARDPSGGLNEQFF.